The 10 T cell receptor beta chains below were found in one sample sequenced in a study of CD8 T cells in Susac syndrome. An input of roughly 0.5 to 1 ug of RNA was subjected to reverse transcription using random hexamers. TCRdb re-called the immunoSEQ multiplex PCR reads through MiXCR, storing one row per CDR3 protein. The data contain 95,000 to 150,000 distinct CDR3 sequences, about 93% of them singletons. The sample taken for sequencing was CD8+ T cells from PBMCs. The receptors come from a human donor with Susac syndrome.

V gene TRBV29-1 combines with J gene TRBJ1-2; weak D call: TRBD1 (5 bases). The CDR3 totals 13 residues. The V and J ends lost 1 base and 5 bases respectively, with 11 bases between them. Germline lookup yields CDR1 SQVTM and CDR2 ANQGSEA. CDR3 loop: CSVEGEGDYGYTF. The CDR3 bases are TGCAGCGTTGAAGGAGAAGGGGATTATGGCTACACCTTC.

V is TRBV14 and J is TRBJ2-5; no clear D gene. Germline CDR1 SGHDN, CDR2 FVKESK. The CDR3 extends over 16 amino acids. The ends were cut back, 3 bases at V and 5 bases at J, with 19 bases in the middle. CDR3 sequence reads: CASSHRITAEEETQYF. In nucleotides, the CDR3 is TGTGCCAGCAGCCACCGAATAACAGCCGAAGAGGAGACCCAGTACTTC.

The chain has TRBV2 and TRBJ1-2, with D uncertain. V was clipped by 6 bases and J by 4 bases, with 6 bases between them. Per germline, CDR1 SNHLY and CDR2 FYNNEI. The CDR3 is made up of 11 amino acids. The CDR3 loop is CASSRAYGYTF. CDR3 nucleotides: TGTGCCAGCAGCCGGGCCTATGGCTACACCTTC.

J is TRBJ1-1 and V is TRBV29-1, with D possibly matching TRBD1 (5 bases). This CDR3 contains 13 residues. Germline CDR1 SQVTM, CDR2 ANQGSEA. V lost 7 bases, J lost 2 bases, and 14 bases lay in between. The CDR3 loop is CSARGGGNTEAFF. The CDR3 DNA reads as TGCAGCGCCCGGGGGGGTGGAAACACTGAAGCTTTCTTT.

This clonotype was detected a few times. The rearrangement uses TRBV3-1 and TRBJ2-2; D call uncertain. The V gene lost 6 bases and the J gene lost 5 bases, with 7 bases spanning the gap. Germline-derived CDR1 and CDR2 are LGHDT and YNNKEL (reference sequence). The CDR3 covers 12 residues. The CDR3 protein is CASSQDTGELFF. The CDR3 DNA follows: TGTGCCAGCAGTCAGGATACCGGGGAGCTGTTTTTT.

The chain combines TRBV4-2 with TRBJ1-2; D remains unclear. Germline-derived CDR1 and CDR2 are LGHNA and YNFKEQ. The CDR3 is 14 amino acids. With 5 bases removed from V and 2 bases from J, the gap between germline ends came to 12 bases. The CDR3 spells CASSAWGGNYGYTF. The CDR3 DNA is TGTGCCAGCAGCGCGTGGGGAGGGAACTATGGCTACACCTTC.

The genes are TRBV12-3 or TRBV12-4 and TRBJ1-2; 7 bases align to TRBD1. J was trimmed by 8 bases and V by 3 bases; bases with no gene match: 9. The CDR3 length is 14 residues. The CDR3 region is CASSFGRGVEGYTF. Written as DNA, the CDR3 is TGTGCCAGCAGTTTCGGCAGGGGGGTCGAGGGCTACACCTTC.

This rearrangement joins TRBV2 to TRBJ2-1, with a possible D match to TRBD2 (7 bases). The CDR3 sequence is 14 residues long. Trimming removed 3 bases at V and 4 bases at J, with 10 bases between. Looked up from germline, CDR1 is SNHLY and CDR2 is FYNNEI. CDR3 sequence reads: CASSERGPYNEQFF. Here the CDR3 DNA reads TGTGCCAGCAGTGAGCGGGGGCCGTACAATGAGCAGTTCTTC.

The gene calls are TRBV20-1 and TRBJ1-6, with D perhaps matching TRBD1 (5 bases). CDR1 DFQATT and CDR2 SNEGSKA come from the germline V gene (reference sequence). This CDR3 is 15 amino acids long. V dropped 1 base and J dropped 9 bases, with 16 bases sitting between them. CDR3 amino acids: CSARVDPGIISPLHF. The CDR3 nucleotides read TGCAGTGCTAGAGTCGATCCAGGGATCATTTCACCCCTCCACTTT.

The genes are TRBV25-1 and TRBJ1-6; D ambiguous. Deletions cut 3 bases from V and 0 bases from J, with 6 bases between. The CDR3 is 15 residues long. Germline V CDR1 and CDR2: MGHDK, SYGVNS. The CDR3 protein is CASSDGSSYNSPLHF. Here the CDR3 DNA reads TGTGCCAGCAGTGACGGGAGCTCCTATAATTCACCCCTCCACTTT.